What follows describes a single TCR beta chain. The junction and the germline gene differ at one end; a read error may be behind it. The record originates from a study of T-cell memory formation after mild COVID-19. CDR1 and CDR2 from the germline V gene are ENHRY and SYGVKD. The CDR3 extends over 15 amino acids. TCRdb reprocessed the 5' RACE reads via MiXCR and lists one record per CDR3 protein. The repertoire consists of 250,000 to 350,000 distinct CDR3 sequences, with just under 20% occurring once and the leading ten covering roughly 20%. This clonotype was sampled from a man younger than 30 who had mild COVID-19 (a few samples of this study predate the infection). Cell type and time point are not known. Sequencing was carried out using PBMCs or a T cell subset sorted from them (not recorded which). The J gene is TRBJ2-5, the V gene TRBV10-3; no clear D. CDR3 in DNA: TGTGCCATCAGTGAACCCGACGGCCATCAAGGGACCCAGTACTTC. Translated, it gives CAISEPDGHQGTQYF.